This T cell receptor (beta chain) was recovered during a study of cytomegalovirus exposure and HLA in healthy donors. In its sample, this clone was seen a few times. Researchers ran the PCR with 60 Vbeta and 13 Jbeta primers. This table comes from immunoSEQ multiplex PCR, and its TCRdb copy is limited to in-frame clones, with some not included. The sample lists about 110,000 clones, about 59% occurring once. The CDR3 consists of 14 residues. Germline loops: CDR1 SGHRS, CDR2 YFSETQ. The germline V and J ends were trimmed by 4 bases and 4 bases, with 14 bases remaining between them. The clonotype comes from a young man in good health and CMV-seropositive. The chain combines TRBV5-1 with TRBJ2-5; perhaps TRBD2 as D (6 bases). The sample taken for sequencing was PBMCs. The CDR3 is CASSAQLAAETQYF. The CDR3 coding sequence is TGCGCCAGCAGCGCCCAACTAGCAGCAGAGACCCAGTACTTC.